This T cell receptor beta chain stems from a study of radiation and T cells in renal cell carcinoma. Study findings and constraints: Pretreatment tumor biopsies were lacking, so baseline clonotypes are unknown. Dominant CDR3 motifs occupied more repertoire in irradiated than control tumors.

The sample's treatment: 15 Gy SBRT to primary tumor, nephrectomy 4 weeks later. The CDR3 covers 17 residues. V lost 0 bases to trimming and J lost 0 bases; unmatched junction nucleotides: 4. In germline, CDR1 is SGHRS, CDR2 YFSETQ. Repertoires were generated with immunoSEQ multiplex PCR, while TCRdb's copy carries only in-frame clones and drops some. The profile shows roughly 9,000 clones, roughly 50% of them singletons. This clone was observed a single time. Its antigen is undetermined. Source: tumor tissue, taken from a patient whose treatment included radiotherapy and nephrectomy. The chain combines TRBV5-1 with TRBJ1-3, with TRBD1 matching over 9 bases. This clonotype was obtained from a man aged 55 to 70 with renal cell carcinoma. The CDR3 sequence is CASSLGTGQGSGNTIYF. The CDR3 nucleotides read TGCGCCAGCAGCTTGGGAACGGGACAGGGCTCTGGAAACACCATATATTTT. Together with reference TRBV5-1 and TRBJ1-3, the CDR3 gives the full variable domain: KAGVTQTPRYLIKTRGQQVTLSCSPISGHRSVSWYQQTPGQGLQFLFEYFSETQRNKGNFPGRFSGRQFSNSRSEMNVSTLELGDSALYLCASSLGTGQGSGNTIYFGEGSWLTVV.